One sample yielded the 17 T cell receptor beta chains listed below, sequenced in a study of tumor-infiltrating lymphocytes in primary liver carcinoma. Constant-region priming of roughly 490 ng total RNA yielded TCR beta cDNA. Nested multiplex PCR, run for three rounds with slightly modified ARM-PCR, yielded TCR beta libraries. The first two PCR rounds used TRBV1-TRBV30 forward primers with a C-beta reverse primer, roughly 10 cycles each. TCRdb fed the multiplex PCR reads into MiXCR, producing one record per CDR3 protein. The sample contains about 300,000 distinct CDR3 sequences, roughly 60% of which appear only once. Germline DNA was extracted alongside blood RNA, which was obtained from unsorted whole blood. The specimen sequenced was peripheral blood. These receptors were obtained from a man aged 35-49 years with primary liver carcinoma and hepatitis B virus infection.

Concerning this clonotype: Since no conserved phenylalanine or tryptophan closes the CDR3, a read error is the likely cause. The limits of the CDR3 on the DNA are not certain, so only TCRdb's listed CDR3 is given. The rearrangement links TRBV29-1 to TRBJ1-1; the table assigns TRBD1, which was not confirmed against the DNA. The CDR3 spans 15 residues, counting both ends. Germline values: CDR1 SQVTM, CDR2 ANQGSEA. CDR3 residues: CSVAGRDRGGTEAFV.

The V gene is TRBV4-1, the J gene TRBJ1-2, with 9 positions matching TRBD1. There are 21 residues in the CDR3. The V segment lost 5 bases and the J segment 2 bases; nucleotides outside the gene matches: 24. Germline CDR1 is MGHRA and CDR2 is YSYEKL. The CDR3, as DNA: TGCGCCAGCAGCGGCCGGGACAGGGTAAAAGTCCAGGGGGATGGGAACTATGGCTACACCTTC. This gives the protein CASSGRDRVKVQGDGNYGYTF.

This clonotype occurred a few times. Relative to the germline gene, one junction end is altered; a read error may explain this. The chain has TRBV12-3 or TRBV12-4 and TRBJ1-2; the match to TRBD1 covers 8 bases. The CDR3 sequence is 14 residues long. In DNA, the CDR3 is TGTGTCAGCAGTCTTGGACAGGGAAACTATGGCTACACCTTC. It translates to CVSSLGQGNYGYTF.

This clonotype occurred once. The V and J genes are TRBV29-1 and TRBJ2-1, with D unclear. V was trimmed by 0 bases and J by 4 bases, leaving 10 bases between them. Per the germline V gene, CDR1 is SQVTM and CDR2 is ANQGSEA. The CDR3 is 14 amino acids. CDR3 bases: TGCAGCGTTGAAGATTCGGGCACTTACAATGAGCAGTTCTTC. It codes for CSVEDSGTYNEQFF.

V is TRBV5-1 and J is TRBJ1-4, with unresolved D. CDR3 length: 13 residues. Germline assignment: CDR1 SGHRS and CDR2 YFSETQ. Trimming left V 4 bases short and J 8 bases short, with 12 bases between. The CDR3: CASSQLTDEKLFF. As DNA, the CDR3 is TGCGCCAGCAGCCAACTCACGGACGAAAAACTGTTTTTT.

In its sample, this clonotype was seen many times. The chain has TRBV11-2 and TRBJ2-5; tentative D call: TRBD1 (6 bases). The CDR3 loop spans 14 amino acids. Trimming left V 2 bases short and J 5 bases short, with 12 bases between. Germline-derived CDR1 and CDR2 are SGHAT and FQNNGV. For the CDR3, the DNA is TGTGCCAGCAGCTTATACAGGGATAGGGAGACCCAGTACTTC. The encoded protein is CASSLYRDRETQYF.

Comment on this clonotype: A single base separates this from a much larger clone, so it may be a read error. V gene TRBV14 combines with J gene TRBJ2-1; possibly TRBD2 for D (6 bases). CDR3 size: 12 residues. Germline CDR1 and CDR2: SGHDN and FVKESK. V was pared by 1 base and J by 11 bases, with 9 bases between. In DNA form, the CDR3 reads TGTGCCAGCAGCCAAGTTGCGGGGAAGCAGTTCTTC. Its translation: CASSQVAGKQFF.

The V gene is TRBV2, the J gene TRBJ2-1; 9 nucleotides agree with TRBD2. Germline CDR1 SNHLY, CDR2 FYNNEI. The V gene end was trimmed by 7 bases and the J gene end by 6 bases; junction bases not matched to a gene: 7. The CDR3 is made up of 14 amino acids. The CDR3 DNA is TGTGCCAGCACTGTGACTAGCGGAGGCAATGAGCAGTTCTTC. Its protein product is CASTVTSGGNEQFF.

On this clonotype: A read error may be the cause here, since a much bigger clone is one base away. The chain carries TRBV29-1 and TRBJ2-1; 8 nucleotides align to TRBD2. There are 14 residues in the CDR3. The V gene's germline CDR1 is SQVTM and CDR2 ANQGSEA. CDR3 nucleotides: TGCAGCGCTGCTACTAGCGGAGCTTACAATAAGCAGTTCTTC. Its protein product is CSAATSGAYNKQFF.

A note on this clonotype: A much larger clone differs from this one at a single base, so this may be a read error. The chain carries TRBV4-2 and TRBJ1-6; D is uncertain. The length of the CDR3 is 16 residues. In germline, CDR1 is LGHNA, CDR2 YNFKEQ. V was shortened by 0 bases and J by 0 bases, with 6 bases between the two germline ends. The CDR3 region has the DNA TGTGCCAGCAGCCAAGAGGTGAGCTCCTATAATTCACCCCTCCACTTT. As protein: CASSQEVSSYNSPLHF.

Note on this clonotype: At one boundary the junction diverges from the germline segment, which might be a read error. The V gene is TRBV5-4, the J gene TRBJ2-1; TRBD2 agrees at 10 bases. Germline CDR1 is SGHNT and CDR2 is YYREEE (reference sequence). CDR3 length: 15 amino acids. The CDR3 DNA is TGTGCCAGTAGCTTGAGCGGGGGGGTCGACAATGAGCAGTTCTTC. It translates to CASSLSGGVDNEQFF. The full variable domain, rest sourced from reference TRBV5-4 and TRBJ2-1, is ETGVTQSPTHLIKTRGQQVTLRCSSQSGHNTVSWYQQALGQGPQFIFQYYREEENGRGNFPPRFSGLQFPNYSSELNVNALELDDSALYLCASSLSGGVDNEQFFGPGTRLTVL.

Remarks on this clonotype: The junction departs from the called germline gene at one end, perhaps through a read error. This rearrangement joins TRBV6-2 or TRBV6-3 to TRBJ2-6, with D tentatively TRBD2 (8 bases). Germline V gene sequence: CDR1 MNHEY, CDR2 SVGEGT. CDR3 length: 16 residues. The CDR3 DNA is TGTGCCAGCAGTCGTGGACAGGTCGGGGGGGCCAGCGTCCTGACTTTC. Residues: CASSRGQVGGASVLTF.

A single count supports this clonotype. This may be a read error, as it is one base from a much larger clone. The chain joins TRBV6-2 or TRBV6-3 to TRBJ1-5; D remains ambiguous. Germline V lookup: CDR1 MNHEY, CDR2 SVGEGT. The CDR3 consists of 14 residues. The CDR3 protein is CASSYGEGIQPQHF. The CDR3 DNA reads TGTGCCAGTAGTTACGGGGAGGGTATTCAGCCCCAGCATTTT.

The chain has TRBV29-1 and TRBJ2-1; the match to TRBD1 covers 8 bases. The V segment lost 5 bases and the J segment 8 bases; nucleotides outside the gene matches: 17. The germline V gene has CDR1 SQVTM and CDR2 ANQGSEA. The CDR3 consists of 16 residues. The CDR3 nucleotides are TGCAGCGTTACACTCCCACAGGGGGTTCTTTACGATGAGCAGTTCTTC. Translating it yields CSVTLPQGVLYDEQFF.

The rearrangement uses TRBV11-2 and TRBJ2-1; 8 nucleotides match TRBD1. J gave up 8 bases and V 3 bases, and 18 bases lay outside the gene matches. Germline lookup yields CDR1 SGHAT and CDR2 FQNNGV. The CDR3 loop spans 18 amino acids. The CDR3 region has the DNA TGTGCCAGCAGCTTTGGGCCTTCCTGGACAGGGACTTACTATGAGCAGTTCTTC. This translates into CASSFGPSWTGTYYEQFF.

As concerns this clonotype: One end of the junction is discordant with germline, which a read error may explain. CDR3 amino acids: CASNLEAPVAGVNTQYF. In nucleotides, the CDR3 is TGTGCCAGCAACTTAGAGGCCCCAGTGGCAGGGGTGAATACGCAGTATTTT. This chain connects TRBV11-2 to TRBJ2-3, with a weak D call TRBD1 (6 bases). Germline V CDR1 and CDR2: SGHAT, FQNNGV. The CDR3 is made up of 17 amino acids.

This sequence joins TRBV30 and TRBJ2-1; 14 positions agree with TRBD2. V was clipped by 7 bases and J by 8 bases; unmatched bases: 19. CDR3 length: 18 amino acids. Germline-derived CDR1 and CDR2 are GTSNPN and SVGIG (reference sequence). The chain's CDR3 is CAYTPGLAGDWVFDEQFF. Here the CDR3 DNA reads TGTGCCTACACACCGGGACTAGCGGGAGATTGGGTGTTCGATGAGCAGTTCTTC.